Each of the 17 T cell receptor beta chains below was sequenced from the same sample in a study of blood T cell repertoires in COVID-19. Profiling relied on immunoSEQ multiplex PCR, and the TCRdb table lists in-frame clones only, not all of them. The sample consists of more than 85,000 clones, over 75% of them appearing once. The sample taken for sequencing was peripheral blood. These receptors were obtained from a man aged 50 or older with acute or convalescent COVID-19.

The J gene is TRBJ2-7, the V gene TRBV28; a weak D match, TRBD1 (6 bases). The V gene's germline CDR1 is MDHEN and CDR2 SYDVKM. V shed 8 bases and J shed 1 base, with 6 bases lying between them. This CDR3 comprises 11 residues. DNA of the CDR3: TGTGCCAGCGGACAGTCCTACGAGCAGTACTTC. Amino acids: CASGQSYEQYF.

The CDR3 reads CAINPSGSYEQYF. In nucleotides, the CDR3 is TGTGCCATCAATCCTAGCGGGAGTTACGAGCAGTACTTC. The rearrangement uses TRBV10-3 and TRBJ2-7; 10 nucleotides match TRBD2. The CDR3 extends over 13 amino acids. The germline CDR1 and CDR2 sequences are ENHRY and SYGVKD. V was clipped by 7 bases and J by 4 bases; unmatched bases: 4.

The chain joins TRBV18 to TRBJ1-6; D is uncertain. V was trimmed by 2 bases and J by 8 bases, leaving 10 bases between them. The CDR3 runs to 14 residues. The germline V gene has CDR1 KGHSH and CDR2 LQKENI. The CDR3 reads CASSPGGFDSPLHF. The CDR3 bases are TGTGCCAGCTCACCAGGAGGGTTTGATTCACCCCTCCACTTT.

The V and J genes are TRBV2 and TRBJ1-1, with D unresolved. Germline lookup yields CDR1 SNHLY and CDR2 FYNNEI. The length of the CDR3 is 13 residues. Trimming pared 3 bases from V and 0 bases from J, leaving 5 bases between. The CDR3 spells CASSDTMNTEAFF. The CDR3 bases are TGTGCCAGCAGTGACACAATGAACACTGAAGCTTTCTTT.

This chain joins TRBV6-6 and TRBJ1-5, with D hard to call. V was trimmed by 4 bases and J by 2 bases, leaving 9 bases between them. Germline V gene sequence: CDR1 MNHNY, CDR2 SVGAGI (reference sequence). The CDR3 is made up of 14 amino acids. CDR3 protein: CASSLVEGNQPQHF. The CDR3 DNA reads as TGTGCCAGCAGTTTGGTGGAGGGCAATCAGCCCCAGCATTTT.

The chain combines TRBV9 with TRBJ2-3, with D perhaps TRBD2 (6 bases). V was pared by 1 base and J by 0 bases, with 6 bases between. The CDR3 sequence is 14 residues long. CDR1 and CDR2 from the germline V gene are SGDLS and YYNGEE. The CDR3 sequence is CASSVSGSTDTQYF. CDR3 nucleotides: TGTGCCAGCAGCGTAAGCGGGAGCACAGATACGCAGTATTTT.

CDR3 sequence reads: CASSLTVRHEQYF. The CDR3 DNA is TGTGCCAGCAGCTTGACAGTCCGCCACGAGCAGTACTTC. This chain joins TRBV5-5 and TRBJ2-7; D is undetermined. Germline assignment: CDR1 SGHKS and CDR2 YYEKEE (reference sequence). The CDR3 length is 13 residues. The V gene lost 1 base and the J gene lost 5 bases, with 10 bases spanning the gap.

This clone has just one count. V usage is TRBV6-1 and J usage is TRBJ2-1, with D possibly TRBD2 on 5 matching bases. Germline CDR1 reads MNHNS; CDR2 reads SASEGT. Trimming cost V 3 bases and J 0 bases, with 6 bases left between them. This CDR3 comprises 14 residues. CDR3: CASSEGSSYNEQFF. DNA for the CDR3: TGTGCCAGCAGTGAGGGGAGCTCCTACAATGAGCAGTTCTTC.

V usage is TRBV29-1 and J usage is TRBJ1-2, with 7 bases matching TRBD1. The germline V gene encodes CDR1 SQVTM and CDR2 ANQGSEA. The trim removed 2 bases at V and 7 bases at J, leaving 7 bases unmatched. The CDR3 runs 13 residues. As DNA, the CDR3 is TGCAGCGTTGAAAAGACAGGGTGGGGTGGCTACACCTTC. It codes for CSVEKTGWGGYTF.

A few counts support this clone. The rearrangement uses TRBV28 and TRBJ2-5; 7 bases map to TRBD2. Per the germline V gene, CDR1 is MDHEN and CDR2 is SYDVKM. This CDR3 has 14 amino acids. The V gene end was trimmed by 6 bases and the J gene end by 5 bases; junction bases not matched to a gene: 9. The CDR3 DNA reads as TGTGCCAGCAGACATCAGGGAGGGGCTGAGACCCAGTACTTC. Its protein product is CASRHQGGAETQYF.

The chain links TRBV10-3 to TRBJ2-1, with 8 nucleotides matching TRBD2. CDR3 length equals 15 residues. V gave up 7 bases and J gave up 5 bases; unmatched junction bases: 10. Germline V gene lookup returns CDR1 ENHRY and CDR2 SYGVKD. This chain's CDR3 is CAIMSGSGANNEQFF. CDR3 bases: TGTGCCATCATGTCAGGTAGCGGGGCCAACAATGAGCAGTTCTTC.

The chain carries TRBV24-1 and TRBJ2-4; the match to TRBD1 covers 7 bases. CDR1 is KGHDR, CDR2 SFDVKD, per germline. Trimming took 5 bases from V and 8 from J; bases not matched to a gene: 11. The CDR3 is made up of 15 amino acids. The CDR3 DNA follows: TGTGCCACCAGTGGAGGGACAGTCGCATCCCACATTCAGTACTTC. Encoded protein: CATSGGTVASHIQYF.

The genes are TRBV6-5 and TRBJ1-2; the D gene is possibly TRBD1 (5 bases). The germline V and J ends were trimmed by 7 bases and 4 bases, with 16 bases remaining between them. The CDR3 length is 14 residues. Germline V gene sequence: CDR1 MNHEY, CDR2 SVGAGI. This CDR3 is CASTPGGALYGYTF. The CDR3 coding sequence is TGTGCCAGCACCCCCGGTGGGGCCCTCTATGGCTACACCTTC.

This chain links TRBV5-1 with TRBJ1-1; possibly TRBD1 for D (6 bases). The germline V and J ends were trimmed by 0 bases and 5 bases, with 11 bases remaining between them. The germline V gene has CDR1 SGHRS and CDR2 YFSETQ. The CDR3 has 14 amino acids. In DNA form, the CDR3 reads TGCGCCAGCAGCTTGGCAGGGGCCGGAACTGAAGCTTTCTTT. This encodes CASSLAGAGTEAFF.

The V gene is TRBV18, the J gene TRBJ2-2; 11 bases agree with TRBD2. CDR1 and CDR2 from the germline V gene are KGHSH and LQKENI. This CDR3 has 17 residues. V trimming: 6 bases; J trimming: 1 base; junction bases outside the gene matches: 7. The CDR3 DNA follows: TGTGCCAGCTCGCTCTTCGGACTAGCGGGGAACACCGGGGAGCTGTTTTTT. Translated, it gives CASSLFGLAGNTGELFF.

This chain links TRBV2 with TRBJ2-3; 11 bases agree with TRBD2. V shed 2 bases and J 2 bases; nucleotides not matched to a gene: 3. From germline, CDR1 is SNHLY and CDR2 FYNNEI. This CDR3 comprises 16 residues. The chain's CDR3 is CASSERTSGYTDTQYF. The CDR3 DNA follows: TGTGCCAGCAGTGAAAGGACTAGCGGGTACACAGATACGCAGTATTTT.

Written as DNA, the CDR3 is TGTGCCAGTAGTATAGATTTGTGGTCGGGACAGGCCTATGGCTACACCTTC. Protein sequence: CASSIDLWSGQAYGYTF. The chain is built from TRBV19 and TRBJ1-2, with TRBD1 matching 8 bases. After removal of 0 bases from V and 4 bases from J, the junction contained 10 bases not matched to a gene. The germline V gene has CDR1 LNHDA and CDR2 SQIVND (reference sequence). CDR3 length: 17 amino acids. Together with reference TRBV19 and TRBJ1-2, the CDR3 gives the full variable domain: DGGITQSPKYLFRKEGQNVTLSCEQNLNHDAMYWYRQDPGQGLRLIYYSQIVNDFQKGDIAEGYSVSREKKESFPLTVTSAQKNPTAFYLCASSIDLWSGQAYGYTFGSGTRLTVV.